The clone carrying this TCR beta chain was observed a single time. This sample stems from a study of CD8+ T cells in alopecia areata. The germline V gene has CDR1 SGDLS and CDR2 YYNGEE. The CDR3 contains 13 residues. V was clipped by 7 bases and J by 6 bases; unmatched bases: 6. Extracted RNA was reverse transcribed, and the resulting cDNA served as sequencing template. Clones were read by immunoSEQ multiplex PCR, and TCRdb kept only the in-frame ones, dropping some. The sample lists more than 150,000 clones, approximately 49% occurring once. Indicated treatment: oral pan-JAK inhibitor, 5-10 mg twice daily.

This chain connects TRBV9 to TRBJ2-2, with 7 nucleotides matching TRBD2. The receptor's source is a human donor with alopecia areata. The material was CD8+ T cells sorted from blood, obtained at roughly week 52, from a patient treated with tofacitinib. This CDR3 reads CASGRVLAGELFF. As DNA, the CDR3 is TGTGCCAGCGGGAGGGTACTCGCCGGGGAGCTGTTTTTT.